This TCR beta chain emerged from a study of blood T cells in healthy people across ages. V was cut by 1 base and J by 10 bases, with 21 bases left in between. The CDR3 spans 16 residues. CDR1 is SGHAT and CDR2 is FQNNGV in the germline V gene. Together with a sample-barcoded 5' primer, a J-beta primer mix was included in a second PCR lasting about 7 to 12 cycles. Paired-end reads containing CDR3 totaled no fewer than 2.5 million for each sample. TCRdb fed the 5' RACE reads into MiXCR, producing one record per CDR3 protein. The sample holds 700,000 or so distinct CDR3 sequences, less than 45% seen once. A note on this clonotype: What it binds is unknown.

Study-wide findings and caveats: Strongly correlated with naive T cell percentage was TCR beta diversity.

Each donor's blood draw was roughly 10 milliliters of peripheral blood. This clonotype originated in a man older than 75 in good health. Material: blood. This chain joins TRBV11-2 and TRBJ2-3; D is unclear. CDR3 amino acids: CASSLGQLPSFAAQYF. The CDR3, as DNA: TGTGCCAGCAGCTTAGGTCAGCTCCCCTCTTTCGCTGCGCAGTATTTT.